This paragraph reports one T cell receptor beta chain. Its cognate antigen is unknown. This CDR3 spans 13 amino acids. V was shortened by 3 bases and J by 5 bases, with 10 bases between the two germline ends. CDR1 and CDR2 from the germline V gene are ENHRY and SYGVKD. This sample was taken from a study of T cell responses to AZD1222 COVID-19 vaccine. Study-level findings and limits: Clonal diversity may have been underestimated in mostly white British donors. Seropositive AZD1222 recipients at baseline numbered only five to seven.

Profiled with immunoSEQ multiplex PCR; TCRdb holds only in-frame clones, not every one. The sample yields some 80,000 clones, around 80% seen once. The gene calls are TRBV10-3 and TRBJ1-2; no reliable D call. This TCR was sampled from an adult who received the MenACWY meningococcal vaccine as a control. Sequencing used peripheral blood, obtained 28 days after the second dose of the MenACWY control vaccine. CDR3 in DNA: TGTGCCATCAGTGACGCACCAGGATATGGCTACACCTTC. Its protein product is CAISDAPGYGYTF.